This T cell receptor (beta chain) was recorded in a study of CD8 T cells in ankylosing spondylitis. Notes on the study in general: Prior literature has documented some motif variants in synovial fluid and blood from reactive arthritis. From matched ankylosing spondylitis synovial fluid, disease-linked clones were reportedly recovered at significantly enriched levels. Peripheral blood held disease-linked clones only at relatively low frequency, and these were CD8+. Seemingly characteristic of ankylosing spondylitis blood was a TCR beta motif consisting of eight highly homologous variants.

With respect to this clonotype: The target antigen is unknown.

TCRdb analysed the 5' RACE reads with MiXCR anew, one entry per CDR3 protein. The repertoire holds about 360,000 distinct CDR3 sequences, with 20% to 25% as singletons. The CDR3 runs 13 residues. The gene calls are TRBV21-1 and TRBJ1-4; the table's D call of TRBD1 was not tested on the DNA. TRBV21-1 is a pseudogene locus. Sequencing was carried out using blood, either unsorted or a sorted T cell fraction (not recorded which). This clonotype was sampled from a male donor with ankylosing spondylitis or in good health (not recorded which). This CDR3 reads CAFWGTAGEKLFF. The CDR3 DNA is TGTGCCTTTTGGGGGACAGCTGGAGAAAAACTGTTTTTT.